These T cell receptor beta chains were read from a single sample in a study of early T cells in non-severe SARS-CoV-2 infection. TCRdb reprocessed the 5' RACE reads with MiXCR, giving one entry per CDR3 protein. The table has about 64,000 distinct CDR3 sequences, roughly 9% seen once; the top ten hold roughly 12%. The sequences come from whole blood, collected at baseline. These receptors were obtained from an adult who was a healthcare worker with PCR-confirmed SARS-CoV-2 infection or an uninfected control (not recorded which). CDR3s include the opening cysteine and the closing phenylalanine or tryptophan. Fields, in order: CDR3 protein, CDR3 DNA, J gene, V gene, clone size, D gene. The D gene is left open where the match is weak. Rows may omit the clone size; those that give it use once, few, many or a size class.

CASSLQGLAGVGYEQYF TGTGCCAGCAGCTTACAGGGACTAGCGGGAGTGGGATACGAGCAGTACTTC TRBJ2-7 TRBV7-2 few TRBD2
CASSPEMNSMLVNEQFF TGTGCCAGCAGCCCCGAAATGAACAGTATGTTAGTCAATGAGCAGTTCTTC TRBJ2-1 TRBV7-6 few .
CASSPIGTGGSGELFF TGTGCCAGCTCACCCATCGGGACAGGCGGGTCCGGGGAGCTGTTTTTT TRBJ2-2 TRBV18 few TRBD1
CASSKINTGELFF TGTGCCAGCAGCAAAATTAACACCGGGGAGCTGTTTTTT TRBJ2-2 TRBV7-6 few .
CASSLDRDGEAFF TGCGCCAGCAGCCTAGACAGGGACGGTGAAGCTTTCTTT TRBJ1-1 TRBV4-1 . TRBD1
CAWSPGARTDTQYF TGTGCCTGGAGCCCTGGAGCTAGGACAGATACGCAGTATTTT TRBJ2-3 TRBV30 many .
CASSAGTPGEQYF TGTGCCAGCAGTGCCGGGACCCCCGGCGAGCAGTACTTC TRBJ2-7 TRBV6-6 . .
CASSYEGGEEKLFF TGTGCCAGCAGTTATGAAGGTGGGGAGGAAAAACTGTTTTTT TRBJ1-4 TRBV6-6 few .
CASKRKREADTQYF TGTGCCAGCAAAAGAAAGCGGGAGGCAGATACGCAGTATTTT TRBJ2-3 TRBV27 few TRBD2
CASWGTAPPETQYF TGTGCCAGCTGGGGGACGGCCCCACCAGAGACCCAGTACTTC TRBJ2-5 TRBV5-5 many .
CSASVVYGYTF TGCAGTGCTAGTGTGGTCTATGGCTACACCTTC TRBJ1-2 TRBV20-1 . .
CATSDTRPGRGPQETQYF TGTGCCACCAGTGATACCCGTCCGGGGAGGGGGCCTCAAGAGACCCAGTACTTC TRBJ2-5 TRBV24-1 many .
CATSLGMETEAFF TGTGCCACCAGCCTGGGAATGGAGACTGAAGCTTTCTTT TRBJ1-1 TRBV15 many .
CSALDRDSYGYTF TGCAGTGCCTTAGACCGGGACAGTTATGGCTACACCTTC TRBJ1-2 TRBV20-1 few TRBD1
CASSSNLSPNEAFF TGTGCCAGCAGTTCCAATTTGTCCCCTAATGAAGCTTTCTTT TRBJ1-1 TRBV6-5 many .
CASSQGTIPGETQYF TGTGCCAGCAGCCAGGGGACAATCCCTGGGGAGACCCAGTACTTC TRBJ2-5 TRBV7-9 few .
CASSLTGGSSSPLHF TGTGCCAGCAGTTTGACAGGGGGCAGCAGTTCACCCCTCCACTTT TRBJ1-6 TRBV12-3/TRBV12-4 . TRBD1
CAWSPGAQETQYF TGTGCCTGGAGTCCAGGGGCGCAAGAGACCCAGTACTTC TRBJ2-5 TRBV30 few .
CASSPVRAGQPQHF TGTGCCAGCAGCCCCGTACGGGCTGGTCAGCCCCAGCATTTT TRBJ1-5 TRBV12-3/TRBV12-4 few .
CASSIGYSNQPQHF TGTGCCAGTAGTATAGGATATAGCAATCAGCCCCAGCATTTT TRBJ1-5 TRBV19 many .
CASSQDIGSGYQETQYF TGCGCCAGCAGCCAAGATATTGGTAGCGGGTACCAAGAGACCCAGTACTTC TRBJ2-5 TRBV4-1 few TRBD2
CASSLEAANTEAFF TGTGCCAGCAGCTTAGAGGCAGCCAACACTGAAGCTTTCTTT TRBJ1-1 TRBV7-8 many .
CASSAGPGGIQYF TGTGCCAGCAGCGCGGGGCCAGGGGGCATTCAGTACTTC TRBJ2-4 TRBV2 few .